The following is a T cell receptor beta chain sequence with its context. This sample was included in a study of cytomegalovirus exposure and HLA in healthy donors. The PCR contained 60 Vbeta and 13 Jbeta primers. Produced via immunoSEQ multiplex PCR; TCRdb's table is partial and in-frame only. The sample yields tens of thousands of clones, roughly 70% seen once. J lost 2 bases, V lost 0 bases, and 3 bases had no gene match. The CDR3 is 15 residues long. CDR1 MGHRA and CDR2 YSYEKL come from the germline V gene. The gene calls are TRBV4-1 and TRBJ1-1; 7 bases fit TRBD1. The sequencing input was PBMCs. This receptor was obtained from a man in his sixties in good health and CMV-seropositive. CDR3 DNA: TGCGCCAGCAGCCAAGAGCACAGGGGTAACACTGAAGCTTTCTTT. Its translation: CASSQEHRGNTEAFF.